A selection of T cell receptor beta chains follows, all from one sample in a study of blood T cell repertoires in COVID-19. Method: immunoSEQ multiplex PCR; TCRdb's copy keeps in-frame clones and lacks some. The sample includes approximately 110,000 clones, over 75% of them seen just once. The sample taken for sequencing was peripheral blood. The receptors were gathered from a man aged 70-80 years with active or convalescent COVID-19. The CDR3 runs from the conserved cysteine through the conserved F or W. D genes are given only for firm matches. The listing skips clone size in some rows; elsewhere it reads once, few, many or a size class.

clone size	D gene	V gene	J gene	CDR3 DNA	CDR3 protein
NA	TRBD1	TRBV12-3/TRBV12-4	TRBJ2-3	TGTGCCAGCAGAACAGGGGCCGATACGCAGTATTTT	CASRTGADTQYF
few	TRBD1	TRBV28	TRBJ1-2	TGTGCCAGCAGTGTGCGCCGGACAGGGGGCGACTATGGCTACACCTTC	CASSVRRTGGDYGYTF
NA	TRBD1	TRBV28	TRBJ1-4	TGTGCCAGCAGGAGAATTCCCGGGACAGGGGAGAAACTGTTTTTT	CASRRIPGTGEKLFF
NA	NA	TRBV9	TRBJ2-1	TGTGCCAGCAGCGTTGGGACTCCTACCTACAATGAGCAGTTCTTC	CASSVGTPTYNEQFF
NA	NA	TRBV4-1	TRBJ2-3	TGCGCCAGCAGCCTTCAGAGCACAGATACGCAGTATTTT	CASSLQSTDTQYF
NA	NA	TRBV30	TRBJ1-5	TGTGCCTGGAGCGGCACAGTAGGTCAGCCCCAGCATTTT	CAWSGTVGQPQHF
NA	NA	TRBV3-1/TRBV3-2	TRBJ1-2	TGTGCCAGCAGCCCGCGCGACTTCTATGGCTACACCTTC	CASSPRDFYGYTF
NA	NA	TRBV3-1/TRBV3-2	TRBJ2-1	TGTGCCAGCAGCCAAGAAAAGGGGGCCTACAATGAGCAGTTCTTC	CASSQEKGAYNEQFF
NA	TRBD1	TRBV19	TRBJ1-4	TGTGCCAGTAGTAAAGTAAGACAGGGGGTTGAAAAACTGTTTTTT	CASSKVRQGVEKLFF
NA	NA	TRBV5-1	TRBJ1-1	TGCGCCAGCAGCCTTTATTCAGGGGACACTGAAGCTTTCTTT	CASSLYSGDTEAFF
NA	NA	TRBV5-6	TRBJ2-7	TGTGCCAGCAGCACCGACAGACCACGGCTCCGGGAGCAGTACTTC	CASSTDRPRLREQYF
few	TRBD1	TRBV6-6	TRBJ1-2	TGTGCCAGCAGTCCTACAGGGGACTATGGCTACACCTTC	CASSPTGDYGYTF
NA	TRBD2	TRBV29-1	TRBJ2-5	TGCAGCGTTGCGGCTAGCGGGGGGGTTATGGAGACCCAGTACTTC	CSVAASGGVMETQYF
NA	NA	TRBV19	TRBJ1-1	TGTGCCAGTAGTATAAGTGGTGGGAGTTGGACTGAAGCTTTCTTT	CASSISGGSWTEAFF
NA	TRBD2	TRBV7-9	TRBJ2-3	TGTGCCAGCAGCTCTAATAGGGGACTAGCGGGGAGCACAGATACGCAGTATTTT	CASSSNRGLAGSTDTQYF
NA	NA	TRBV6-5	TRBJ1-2	TGTGCCAGCAGCCAACACTCCGGGGAGATCTATGGCTACACCTTC	CASSQHSGEIYGYTF
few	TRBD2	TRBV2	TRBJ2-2	TGTGCCAGCAGTGGACCGGGGGGGCCGAATACCGGGGAGCTGTTTTTT	CASSGPGGPNTGELFF
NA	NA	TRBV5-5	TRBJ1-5	TGTGCCAGCAGCTTGGTTACGGGGAGCAATCAGCCCCAGCATTTT	CASSLVTGSNQPQHF
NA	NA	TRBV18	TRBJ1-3	TGTGCCAGCTCAACGCTAACCCCGGGAAGTCCTGGAAACACCATATATTTT	CASSTLTPGSPGNTIYF
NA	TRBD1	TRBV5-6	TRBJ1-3	TGTGCCAGCAGCACCACACTGACAGGGGCTAGGACTGGAAACACCATATATTTT	CASSTTLTGARTGNTIYF
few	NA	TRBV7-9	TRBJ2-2	TGTGCCAGCAGCTTAATAGTTTCTGGGGAGCTGTTTTTT	CASSLIVSGELFF
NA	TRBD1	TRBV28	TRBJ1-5	TGTGCCAGCAGTGGGGACAGGGGGCAAGGGAACAATCAGCCCCAGCATTTT	CASSGDRGQGNNQPQHF
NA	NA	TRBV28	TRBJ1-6	TGTGCCAGCACCCCTGGACAACTAAATTCACCCCTCCACTTT	CASTPGQLNSPLHF
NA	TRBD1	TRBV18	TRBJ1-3	TGTGCCAGCTCAGATTTTTCAGGGGGCGCTTCCGGAAACACCATATATTTT	CASSDFSGGASGNTIYF
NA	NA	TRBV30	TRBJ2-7	TGTGCCTGGAGCCCCGGACTTCCCCCCTACGAGCAGTACTTC	CAWSPGLPPYEQYF
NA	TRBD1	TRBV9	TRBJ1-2	TGTGCCAGCAGCCCCTTAATTGGGACAGGAGGTAATCGCTACACCTTC	CASSPLIGTGGNRYTF
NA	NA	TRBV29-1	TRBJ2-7	TGCAGCGTTGGACAGGCCCGCTCCTACGAGCAGTACTTC	CSVGQARSYEQYF
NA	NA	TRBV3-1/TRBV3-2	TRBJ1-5	TGTGCCAGCAGCCAAGGCACAGGGAGGCCCCAGCATTTT	CASSQGTGRPQHF
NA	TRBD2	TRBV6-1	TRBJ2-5	TGTGCCAGCAGTGCCACCCCCCTAGCGGCCCAGGAGACCCAGTACTTC	CASSATPLAAQETQYF
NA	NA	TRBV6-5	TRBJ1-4	TGTGCCAGCAGTTACGGTACCGGATACTATAATGAAAAACTGTTTTTT	CASSYGTGYYNEKLFF
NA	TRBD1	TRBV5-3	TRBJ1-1	TGTGCCAGAAGCTTATATGGGACAGGGGCTGATATGAACACTGAAGCTTTCTTT	CARSLYGTGADMNTEAFF
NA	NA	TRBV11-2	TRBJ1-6	TGTGCCAGCAGCTTAGAGACAGCATATAATTCACCCCTCCACTTT	CASSLETAYNSPLHF
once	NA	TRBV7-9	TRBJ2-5	TGTGCCAGCAGCTTGGGGCAGGAATCCCCCAACCAGAGAGAGACCCAGTACTTC	CASSLGQESPNQRETQYF
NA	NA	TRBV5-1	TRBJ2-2	TGCGCCAGCAGCGTAAGGGGTAACTTTGGGGAGCTGTTTTTT	CASSVRGNFGELFF
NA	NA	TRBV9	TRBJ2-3	TGTGCCAGCAGCGTAGCCGGGAGCAGCACAGATACGCAGTATTTT	CASSVAGSSTDTQYF
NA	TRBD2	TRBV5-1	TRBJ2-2	TGCGCCAGCAGCCCTCCCGGGAGGGCCTCTCGCTGGACCGGGGAGCTGTTTTTT	CASSPPGRASRWTGELFF
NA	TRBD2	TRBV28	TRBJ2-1	TGTGCCAGCAGTTCGGGGGGACTAGCGGCGACCTACAATGAGCAGTTCTTC	CASSSGGLAATYNEQFF
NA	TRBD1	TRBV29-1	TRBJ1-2	TGCAGCGTGGGGGACAGGGCGGGGTATGGCTACACCTTC	CSVGDRAGYGYTF
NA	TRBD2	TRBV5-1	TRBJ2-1	TGCGCCAGCAGCCCCGACGGAGCGGGAAGGGATGAGCAGTTCTTC	CASSPDGAGRDEQFF
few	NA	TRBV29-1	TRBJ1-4	TGCAGCGTTGTATCCCAGAATGAAAAACTGTTTTTT	CSVVSQNEKLFF
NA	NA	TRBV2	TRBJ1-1	TGTGCCAGCAGCGACGGACAGTTAAACACTGAAGCTTTCTTT	CASSDGQLNTEAFF
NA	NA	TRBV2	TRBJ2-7	TGTGCCAGCGGCCTCCAAACCTACGAGCAGTACTTC	CASGLQTYEQYF
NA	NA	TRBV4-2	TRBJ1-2	TGTGCCAGCAGCCAAGATGAGGGTTTGAACTATGGCTACACCTTC	CASSQDEGLNYGYTF
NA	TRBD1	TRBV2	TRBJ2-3	TGTGCCAGTAGGGACAGGGCACGGGATACGCAGTATTTT	CASRDRARDTQYF
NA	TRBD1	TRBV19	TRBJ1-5	TGTGCCAGTAGTATGGTAAACAGGGGGAGTCAGCCCCAGCATTTT	CASSMVNRGSQPQHF
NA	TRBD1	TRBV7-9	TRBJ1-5	TGTGCCAGCAGCTTAGACGGGACAGGTACCAATCAGCCCCAGCATTTT	CASSLDGTGTNQPQHF
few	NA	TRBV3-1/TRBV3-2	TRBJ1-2	TGTGCCAGCAGGAAGGGGGTCTATGGCTACACCTTC	CASRKGVYGYTF
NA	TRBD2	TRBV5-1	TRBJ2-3	TGCGCCAGCAGCATCACTAGCGGCACAGATACGCAGTATTTT	CASSITSGTDTQYF
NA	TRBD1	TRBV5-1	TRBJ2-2	TGCGCCAGCAGTTCCGGGACAGCGAACACCGGGGAGCTGTTTTTT	CASSSGTANTGELFF
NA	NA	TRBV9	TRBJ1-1	TGTGCCAGCAGCGTGGAGGGCACTGAAGCTTTCTTT	CASSVEGTEAFF
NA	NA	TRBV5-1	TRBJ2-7	TGCGCCAGCAGCTTATCGGCCATGGAAGCGGAGCAGTACTTC	CASSLSAMEAEQYF
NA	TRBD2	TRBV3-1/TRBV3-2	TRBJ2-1	TGTGCCAGCAGCTTGACTAGCAGAGCCTACAATGAGCAGTTCTTC	CASSLTSRAYNEQFF
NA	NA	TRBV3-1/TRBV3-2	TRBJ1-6	TGTGCCAGCAGCCAAGAGGGCGCCGGTTATTCACCCCTCCACTTT	CASSQEGAGYSPLHF
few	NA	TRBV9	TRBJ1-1	TGTGCCAGCAGCGTAATGGAGTTAAACACTGAAGCTTTCTTT	CASSVMELNTEAFF